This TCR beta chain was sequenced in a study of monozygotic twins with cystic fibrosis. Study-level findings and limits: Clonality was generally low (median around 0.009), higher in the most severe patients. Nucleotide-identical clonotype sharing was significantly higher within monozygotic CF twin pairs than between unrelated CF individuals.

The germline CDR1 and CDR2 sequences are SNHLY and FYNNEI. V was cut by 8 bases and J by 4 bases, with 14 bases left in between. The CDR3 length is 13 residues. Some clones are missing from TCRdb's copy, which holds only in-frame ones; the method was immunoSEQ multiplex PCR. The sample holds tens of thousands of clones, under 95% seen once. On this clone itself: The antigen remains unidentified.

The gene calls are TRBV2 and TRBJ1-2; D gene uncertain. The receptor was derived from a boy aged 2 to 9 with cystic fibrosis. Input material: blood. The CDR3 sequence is CASGLEATYGYTF. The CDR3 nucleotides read TGTGCCAGCGGGCTAGAGGCCACCTATGGCTACACCTTC.